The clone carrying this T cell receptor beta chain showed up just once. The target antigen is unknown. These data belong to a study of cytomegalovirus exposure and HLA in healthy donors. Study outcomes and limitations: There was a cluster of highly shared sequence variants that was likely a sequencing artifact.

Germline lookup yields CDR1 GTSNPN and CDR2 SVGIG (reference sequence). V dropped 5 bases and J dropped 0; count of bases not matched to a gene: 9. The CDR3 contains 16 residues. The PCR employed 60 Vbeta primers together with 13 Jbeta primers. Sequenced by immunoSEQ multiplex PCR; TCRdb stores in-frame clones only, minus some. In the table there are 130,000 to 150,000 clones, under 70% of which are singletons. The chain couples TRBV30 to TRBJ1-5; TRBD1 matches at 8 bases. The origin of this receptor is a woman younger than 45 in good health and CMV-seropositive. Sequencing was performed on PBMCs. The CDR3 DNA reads TGTGCCTGGGATCGGGGACAGGCCCGTAGCAATCAGCCCCAGCATTTT. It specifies CAWDRGQARSNQPQHF.